These 2 T cell receptor beta chains were sequenced from one sample in a study of immune heterogeneity within non-small cell lung tumors. Bulk tumor genomic DNA, approximately 560 ng per sample, was the template. Several spatially distant biopsies were obtained per primary tumor intraoperatively. Curative surgical treatment was performed in patients who had newly diagnosed, untreated non-small cell lung cancer. The TCR beta CDR3 region was amplified by multiplex PCR employing 32 V and 13 J primers. TCRdb re-derived calls from the multiplex PCR reads in MiXCR, one entry per CDR3 protein. The sample has over 14,000 distinct CDR3 sequences, under 35% seen once. The sample was lung tumor tissue. These receptors were obtained from a woman between 45 and 60 years old with non-small cell lung cancer.

Within the sample, this clonotype is medium-sized (0.01 to 0.1%). The V and J genes are TRBV28 and TRBJ1-1; tentatively, D is TRBD1 (5 bases). Between the trimmed V and J ends, which lost 7 bases and 7 bases, there was a span of 16 bases. The germline CDR1 and CDR2 sequences are MDHEN and SYDVKM. The CDR3 length is 13 residues. CDR3 protein: CASNSGGRDEAFF. The CDR3 nucleotides are TGTGCCAGCAACTCCGGCGGCAGGGATGAAGCTTTCTTT.

The chain is built from TRBV14 and TRBJ2-1; 9 bases align to TRBD2. This CDR3 spans 14 amino acids. V shed 6 bases and J 5 bases; nucleotides not matched to a gene: 5. Germline V lookup: CDR1 SGHDN, CDR2 FVKESK. CDR3 sequence reads: CASSRSGRHNEQFF. CDR3 DNA sequence: TGTGCCAGCAGTCGGAGCGGGAGGCACAATGAGCAGTTCTTC.